This T cell receptor beta chain was recorded in a study of lymphopenia after photon versus proton radiotherapy. Findings and limits, study-wide: Post-nadir diversity loss with photons came from oligoclonal expansion, particularly CD8+ Temra cells.

A word on this clone: Its specificity is unknown.

Clones were sequenced by immunoSEQ multiplex PCR, and TCRdb holds only the in-frame ones, with some missing. The sample contains about 12,000 clones, more than 70% of which appear only once. With 4 bases removed from V and 8 bases from J, the gap between germline ends came to 12 bases. Germline V gives CDR1 SNHLY, CDR2 FYNNEI. The CDR3 runs to 12 residues. V is TRBV2 and J is TRBJ2-7; a possible D gene is TRBD2 (6 bases). The source is a man between 60 and 75 years old with pancreatic cancer. The input for sequencing was peripheral blood, taken from a patient treated with proton-based radiotherapy. The chain's CDR3 is CASSAGREKQYF. CDR3 bases: TGTGCCAGCAGTGCAGGGCGGGAAAAGCAGTACTTC.